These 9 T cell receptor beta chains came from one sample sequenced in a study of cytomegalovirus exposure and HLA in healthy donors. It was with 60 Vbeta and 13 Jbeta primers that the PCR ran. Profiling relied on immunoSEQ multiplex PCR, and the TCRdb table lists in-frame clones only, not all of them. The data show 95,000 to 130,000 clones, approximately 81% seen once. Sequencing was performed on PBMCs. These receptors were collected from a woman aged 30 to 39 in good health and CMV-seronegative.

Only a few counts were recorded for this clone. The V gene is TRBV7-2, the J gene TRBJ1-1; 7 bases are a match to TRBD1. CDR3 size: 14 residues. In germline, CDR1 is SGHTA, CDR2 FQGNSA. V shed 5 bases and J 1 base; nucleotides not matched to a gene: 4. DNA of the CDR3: TGTGCCAGCAGCCTACGGACAGGGAACACTGAAGCTTTCTTT. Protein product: CASSLRTGNTEAFF.

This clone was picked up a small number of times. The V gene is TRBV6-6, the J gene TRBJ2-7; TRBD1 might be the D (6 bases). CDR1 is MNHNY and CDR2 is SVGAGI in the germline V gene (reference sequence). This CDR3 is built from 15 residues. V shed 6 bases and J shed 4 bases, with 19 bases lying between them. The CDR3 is CASREREQGEYEQYF. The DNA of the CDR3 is TGTGCCAGCAGGGAAAGAGAACAGGGAGAATACGAGCAGTACTTC.

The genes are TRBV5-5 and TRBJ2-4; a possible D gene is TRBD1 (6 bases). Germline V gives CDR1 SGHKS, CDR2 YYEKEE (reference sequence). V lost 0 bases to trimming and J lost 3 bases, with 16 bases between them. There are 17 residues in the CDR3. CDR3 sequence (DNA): TGTGCCAGCAGCTTGGGCGGCCCCCAGGGACACAAAAACATTCAGTACTTC. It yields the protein CASSLGGPQGHKNIQYF.

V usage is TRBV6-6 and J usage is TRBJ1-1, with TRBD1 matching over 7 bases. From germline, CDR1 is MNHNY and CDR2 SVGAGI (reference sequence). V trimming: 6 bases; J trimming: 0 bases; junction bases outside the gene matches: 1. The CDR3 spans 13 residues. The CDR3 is CASRGQMNTEAFF. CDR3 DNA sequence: TGTGCCAGCAGGGGACAGATGAACACTGAAGCTTTCTTT.

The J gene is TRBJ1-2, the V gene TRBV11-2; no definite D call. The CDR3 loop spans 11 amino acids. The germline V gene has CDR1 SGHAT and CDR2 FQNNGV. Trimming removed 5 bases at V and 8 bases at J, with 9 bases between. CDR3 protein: CASSPSGGYTF. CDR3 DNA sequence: TGTGCCAGCAGCCCCTCCGGGGGCTACACCTTC.

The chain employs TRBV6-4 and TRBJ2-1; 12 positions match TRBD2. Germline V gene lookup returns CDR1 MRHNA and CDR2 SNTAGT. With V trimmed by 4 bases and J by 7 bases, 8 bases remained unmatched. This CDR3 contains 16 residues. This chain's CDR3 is CASSAGGGLAGNEQFF. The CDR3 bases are TGTGCCAGCAGTGCTGGGGGAGGACTAGCGGGAAATGAGCAGTTCTTC.

The CDR3 region has the DNA TGCGCCAGCAGCTTGGCCCTAGCGGGAGTGGGAGAGCAGTTCTTC. Its translation is CASSLALAGVGEQFF. V gene TRBV5-1 combines with J gene TRBJ2-1; 10 bases match TRBD2. J was trimmed by 10 bases and V by 0 bases; bases with no gene match: 7. The CDR3 runs to 15 residues. Germline assignment: CDR1 SGHRS and CDR2 YFSETQ.

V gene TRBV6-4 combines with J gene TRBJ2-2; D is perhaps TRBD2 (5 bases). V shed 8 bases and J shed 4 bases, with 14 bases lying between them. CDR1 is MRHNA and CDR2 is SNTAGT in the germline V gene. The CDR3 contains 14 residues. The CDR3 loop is CASPTRERTGELFF. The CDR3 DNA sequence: TGTGCCAGCCCTACTAGGGAACGCACCGGGGAGCTGTTTTTT.

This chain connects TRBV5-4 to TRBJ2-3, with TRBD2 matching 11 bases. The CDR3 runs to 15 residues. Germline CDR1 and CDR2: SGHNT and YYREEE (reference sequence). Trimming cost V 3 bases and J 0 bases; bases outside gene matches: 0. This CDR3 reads CASSWTSGSTDTQYF. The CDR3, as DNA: TGTGCCAGCAGCTGGACTAGCGGGAGCACAGATACGCAGTATTTT.